This paragraph reports one T cell receptor beta chain. What it recognizes is unknown. The CDR3 contains 18 residues. Germline V gene lookup returns CDR1 LGHNA and CDR2 YNFKEQ. The junction had 6 bases not matched to a gene; V was cut back by 0 bases and J by 1 base. These data originate in a study of T cells in Graves' hyperthyroidism and ophthalmopathy. Study as a whole: Pretreatment peripheral blood was obtained at initial diagnosis.

Ophthalmopathy cases scored 3 or more on the Clinical Activity Score and 4 or more on NOSPECS grade, with duration below 3 months. TCR beta CDR3 region amplification was performed from RNA transcripts. The HTBI set primed first-round TCR CDR3 RT-PCR. MiXCR, run by TCRdb on the multiplex PCR reads, gives a single entry per CDR3 protein. The table records around 570,000 distinct CDR3 sequences, just under 20% of them present only once. Study outcomes and limitations: Blood samples included most of the expanded thyroid clonotypes exceeding 0.001.

Material for sequencing was blood. The rearrangement uses TRBV4-2 and TRBJ2-2; 9 bases fit TRBD1. This clonotype was obtained from a man in his forties with Graves' ophthalmopathy. DNA for the CDR3: TGTGCCAGCAGCCAAGATAGGATGGGACAGGGGAACACCGGGGAGCTGTTTTTT. Protein product: CASSQDRMGQGNTGELFF.